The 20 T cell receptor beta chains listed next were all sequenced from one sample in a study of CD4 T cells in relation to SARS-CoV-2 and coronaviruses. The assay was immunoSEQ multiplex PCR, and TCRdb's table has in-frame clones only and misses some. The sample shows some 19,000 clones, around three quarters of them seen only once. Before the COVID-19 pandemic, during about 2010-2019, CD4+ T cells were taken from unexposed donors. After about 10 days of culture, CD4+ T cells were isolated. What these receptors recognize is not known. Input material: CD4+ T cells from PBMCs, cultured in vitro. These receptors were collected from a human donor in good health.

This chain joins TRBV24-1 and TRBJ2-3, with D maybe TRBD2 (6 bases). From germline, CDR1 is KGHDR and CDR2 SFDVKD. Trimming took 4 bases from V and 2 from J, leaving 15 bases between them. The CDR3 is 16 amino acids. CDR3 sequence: CATSEPTSSDTDTQYF. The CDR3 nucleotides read TGTGCCACCAGTGAACCTACTAGCTCCGACACAGATACGCAGTATTTT.

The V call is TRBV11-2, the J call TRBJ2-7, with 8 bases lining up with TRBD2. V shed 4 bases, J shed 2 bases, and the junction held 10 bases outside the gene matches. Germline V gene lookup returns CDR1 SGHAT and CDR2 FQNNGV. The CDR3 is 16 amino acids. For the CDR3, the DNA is TGTGCCAGCAGCTCAATAGCGGGGAGGGGGACCTACGAGCAGTACTTC. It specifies CASSSIAGRGTYEQYF.

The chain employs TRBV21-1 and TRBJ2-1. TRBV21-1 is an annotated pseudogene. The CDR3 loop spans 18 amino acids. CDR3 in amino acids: CASSKFPRPTEGYNEQFF. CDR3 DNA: TGTGCCAGCAGCAAATTTCCCCGACCTACTGAGGGGTACAATGAGCAGTTCTTC.

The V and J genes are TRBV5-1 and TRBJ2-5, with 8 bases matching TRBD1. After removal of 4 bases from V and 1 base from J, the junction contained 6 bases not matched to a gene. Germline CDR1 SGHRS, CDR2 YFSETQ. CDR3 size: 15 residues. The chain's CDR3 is CASSPAGQGQETQYF. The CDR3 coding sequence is TGCGCCAGCAGCCCCGCCGGACAGGGCCAAGAGACCCAGTACTTC.

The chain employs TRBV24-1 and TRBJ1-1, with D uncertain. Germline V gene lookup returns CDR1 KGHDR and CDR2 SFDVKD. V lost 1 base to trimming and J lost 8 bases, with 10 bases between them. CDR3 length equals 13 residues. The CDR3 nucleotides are TGTGCCACCAGTGATTTAACGGGCACCGAAGCTTTCTTT. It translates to CATSDLTGTEAFF.

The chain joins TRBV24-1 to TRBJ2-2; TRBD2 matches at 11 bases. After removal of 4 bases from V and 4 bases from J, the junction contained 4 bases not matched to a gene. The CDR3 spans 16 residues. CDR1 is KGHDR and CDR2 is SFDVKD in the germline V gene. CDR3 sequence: CATSDPSGGLTGELFF. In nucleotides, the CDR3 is TGTGCCACCAGTGACCCTAGCGGGGGGCTCACCGGGGAGCTGTTTTTT.

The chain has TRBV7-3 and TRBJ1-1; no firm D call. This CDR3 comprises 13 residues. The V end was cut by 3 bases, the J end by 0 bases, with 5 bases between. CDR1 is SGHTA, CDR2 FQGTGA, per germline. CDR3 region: CASSFHMNTEAFF. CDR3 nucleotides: TGTGCCAGCAGCTTCCATATGAACACTGAAGCTTTCTTT.

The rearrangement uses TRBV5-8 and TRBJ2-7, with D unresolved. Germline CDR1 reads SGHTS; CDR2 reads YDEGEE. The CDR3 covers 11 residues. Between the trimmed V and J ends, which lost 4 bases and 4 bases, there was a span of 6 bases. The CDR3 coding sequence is TGTGCCAGCAGCGCCAGATACGAGCAGTACTTC. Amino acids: CASSARYEQYF.

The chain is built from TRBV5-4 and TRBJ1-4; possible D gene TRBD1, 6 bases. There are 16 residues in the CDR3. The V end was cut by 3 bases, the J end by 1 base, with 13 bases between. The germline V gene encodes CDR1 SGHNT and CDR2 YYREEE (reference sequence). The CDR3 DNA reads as TGTGCCAGCAGCTCAGGGGCAGCGGAAACTAATGAAAAACTGTTTTTT. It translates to CASSSGAAETNEKLFF.

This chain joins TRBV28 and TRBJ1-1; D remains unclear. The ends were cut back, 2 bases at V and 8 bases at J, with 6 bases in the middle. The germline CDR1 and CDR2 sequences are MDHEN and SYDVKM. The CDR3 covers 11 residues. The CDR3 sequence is CASSLRREAFF. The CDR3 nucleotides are TGTGCCAGCAGTTTAAGACGCGAAGCTTTCTTT.

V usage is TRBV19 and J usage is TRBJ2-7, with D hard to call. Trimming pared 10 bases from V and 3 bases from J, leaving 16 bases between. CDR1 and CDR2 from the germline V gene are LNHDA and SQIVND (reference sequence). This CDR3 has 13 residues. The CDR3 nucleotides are TGTGCCACTCCCCCATGGCTTATCTACGAGCAGTACTTC. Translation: CATPPWLIYEQYF.

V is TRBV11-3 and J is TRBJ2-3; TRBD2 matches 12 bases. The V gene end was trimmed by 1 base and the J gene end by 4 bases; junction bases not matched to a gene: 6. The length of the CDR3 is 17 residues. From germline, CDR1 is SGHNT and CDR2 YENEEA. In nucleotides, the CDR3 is TGTGCCAGCAGCTTAGGAGGACTAGCGGGAACCCCAGATACGCAGTATTTT. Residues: CASSLGGLAGTPDTQYF.

The CDR3 DNA is TGTGCCAGCAGTCCGCGTACGGGTGAGCAGTTCTTC. Translating gives CASSPRTGEQFF. J is TRBJ2-1 and V is TRBV12-3 or TRBV12-4; D not resolved. This CDR3 contains 12 residues. V was clipped by 5 bases and J by 9 bases, with 11 bases between them.

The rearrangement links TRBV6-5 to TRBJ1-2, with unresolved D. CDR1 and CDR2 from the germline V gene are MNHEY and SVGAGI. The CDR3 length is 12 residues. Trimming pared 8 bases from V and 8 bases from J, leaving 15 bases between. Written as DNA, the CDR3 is TGTGCCAGCGGAACTTATGGGAGCGGCTACACCTTC. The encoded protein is CASGTYGSGYTF.

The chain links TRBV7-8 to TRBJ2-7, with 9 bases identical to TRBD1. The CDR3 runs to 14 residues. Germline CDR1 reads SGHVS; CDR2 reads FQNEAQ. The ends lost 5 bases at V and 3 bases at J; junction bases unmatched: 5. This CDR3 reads CASSPSGQGYEQYF. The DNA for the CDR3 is TGTGCCAGCAGCCCCTCGGGACAGGGCTACGAGCAGTACTTC.

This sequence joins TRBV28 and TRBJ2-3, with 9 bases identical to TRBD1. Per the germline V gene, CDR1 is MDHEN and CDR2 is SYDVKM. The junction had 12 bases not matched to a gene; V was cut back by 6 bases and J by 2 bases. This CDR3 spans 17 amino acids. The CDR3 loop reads CASRTGTGITTTDTQYF. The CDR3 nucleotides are TGTGCCAGCAGGACCGGGACAGGGATAACCACCACAGATACGCAGTATTTT.

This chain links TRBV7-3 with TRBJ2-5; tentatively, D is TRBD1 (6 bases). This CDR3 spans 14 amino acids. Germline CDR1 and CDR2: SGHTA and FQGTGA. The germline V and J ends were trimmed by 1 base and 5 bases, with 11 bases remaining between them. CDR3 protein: CASSLKGGSETQYF. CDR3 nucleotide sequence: TGTGCCAGCAGCTTAAAAGGGGGATCGGAGACCCAGTACTTC.

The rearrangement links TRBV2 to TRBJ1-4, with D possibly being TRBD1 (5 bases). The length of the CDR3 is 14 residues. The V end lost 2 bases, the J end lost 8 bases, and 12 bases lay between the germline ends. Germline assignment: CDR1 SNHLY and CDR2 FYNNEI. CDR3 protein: CASSEQGVGEKLFF. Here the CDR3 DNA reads TGTGCCAGCAGTGAACAAGGGGTTGGGGAAAAACTGTTTTTT.

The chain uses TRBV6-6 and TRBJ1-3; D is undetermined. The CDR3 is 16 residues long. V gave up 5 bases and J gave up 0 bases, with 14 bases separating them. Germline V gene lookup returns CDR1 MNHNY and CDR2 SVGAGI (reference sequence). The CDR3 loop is CASSATQGFSGNTIYF. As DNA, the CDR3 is TGTGCCAGCAGTGCGACACAAGGGTTCTCTGGAAACACCATATATTTT.

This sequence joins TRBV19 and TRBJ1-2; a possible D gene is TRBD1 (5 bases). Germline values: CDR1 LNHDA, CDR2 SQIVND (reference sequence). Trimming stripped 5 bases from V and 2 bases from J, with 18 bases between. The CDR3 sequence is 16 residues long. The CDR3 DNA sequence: TGTGCCAGTAGTTCGGGACTCCTTACAATAAACTATGGCTACACCTTC. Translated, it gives CASSSGLLTINYGYTF.